The T cell receptor beta chain under discussion was sequenced for a study of shared clonotypes between healthy human individuals. Comment on this clone: What it binds is not known.

CDR3 size: 16 residues. V lost 6 bases and J lost 2, with 20 bases in between. Germline CDR1 reads ENHRY; CDR2 reads SYGVKD. TCRdb's table, derived via immunoSEQ multiplex PCR, lists solely in-frame clones and lacks some. The sample shows more than 2,000,000 clones, about 92% of them seen only once. Study-wide findings and caveats: Estimated clonotype richness was generally higher in naive than memory subsets. Genetic and exposure-history diversity was limited by the few donors.

V usage is TRBV10-3 and J usage is TRBJ2-7; tentatively, D is TRBD2 (5 bases). The receptor was isolated from a man between 18 and 35 years old in good health. Some clones in this sample may be carry-over from other donors' samples. Material for sequencing was naive CD4+ T cells from PBMCs. Subset given: CD45RA+ positively selected. The CDR3 DNA reads TGTGCCATCAGGGGCGTGGGGAGCGGAGCCCCCTACGAGCAGTACTTC. It encodes CAIRGVGSGAPYEQYF.